These T cell receptor beta chains were read from a single sample in a study of identical twins. MiXCR, run by TCRdb on the 5' RACE reads, gives a single entry per CDR3 protein. The table records 700,000 to 950,000 distinct CDR3 sequences, 12% of them present only once. This same sample was also part of a study on yellow fever vaccine responses in identical twins.

The material sequenced was PBMCs. The receptor set was obtained from a woman between 18 and 30 years old in good health. CDR3s leave out the opening cysteine and the closing phenylalanine or tryptophan.

>TRBJ2-1|15|TRBV5-1
ASKVLAGGRSYNEQF
>TRBJ2-3|13|TRBV20-1
SARDTSGWTDTQY
>TRBJ1-1|10|TRBV20-1
SVATGGTEAF
>TRBJ2-3|12|TRBV5-1
ASKETASTDTQY
>TRBJ2-1|16|TRBV5-1
ASSLRLSASGSLGEQF
>TRBJ1-6|14|TRBV20-1
SARDRQGTYNSPLH
>TRBJ1-5|13|TRBV12-3/TRBV12-4
ASSLEGAGLQPQH
>TRBJ2-2|13|TRBV3-1
ASSQEEMNTGELF
>TRBJ2-5|16|TRBV11-2
ASSLGRLAGADQETQY
>TRBJ2-1|11|TRBV4-1
ASSQVSGNEQF
>TRBJ1-1|11|TRBV7-2
ASSGPRDTEAF
>TRBJ2-1|14|TRBV9
ASSVSRTSEVYEQF
>TRBJ2-1|13|TRBV28
ASRRRQGGNNEQF